This is a list of T cell receptor beta chains from one sample in a study of cytomegalovirus exposure and HLA in healthy donors. Some clones are missing from TCRdb's copy, which holds only in-frame ones; the method was immunoSEQ multiplex PCR. The sample yields 110,000 or so clones, around 77% seen once. Sequenced sample: PBMCs. These receptors originate from a woman aged 30 to 39 in good health and CMV-seropositive. Both conserved end residues are part of each CDR3. D genes are given only for firm matches. Expanded clones get a size class; other rows say once, few or many, or leave the size out.

clone_size: .
v_call: TRBV30
d_call: TRBD2
j_call: TRBJ2-5
cdr3_nt: TGTGCCTGGAGTGTACCTAGCGGGAGTGGGGAGACCCAGTACTTC
cdr3_aa: CAWSVPSGSGETQYF

clone_size: .
v_call: TRBV6-1
d_call: .
j_call: TRBJ1-2
cdr3_nt: TGTGCCACTCTCACAGGGTGGGGCGCCTATGGCTACACCTTC
cdr3_aa: CATLTGWGAYGYTF

clone_size: .
v_call: TRBV2
d_call: .
j_call: TRBJ1-6
cdr3_nt: TGTGCCAGCAGGGCAGATGGACAGCATTCACCCCTCCACTTT
cdr3_aa: CASRADGQHSPLHF

clone_size: .
v_call: TRBV19
d_call: TRBD1
j_call: TRBJ1-4
cdr3_nt: TGTGCCAGTAGGATACAGGGGGAAAAACTGTTTTTT
cdr3_aa: CASRIQGEKLFF

clone_size: .
v_call: TRBV7-3
d_call: .
j_call: TRBJ2-5
cdr3_nt: TGTGCCAGCAGCTTAAGGAGTAACGGCCGGGAGTACCAAGAGACCCAGTACTTC
cdr3_aa: CASSLRSNGREYQETQYF

clone_size: .
v_call: TRBV7-9
d_call: .
j_call: TRBJ2-7
cdr3_nt: TGTGCCAGCAGCCCACCGACACTCTCCTACGAGCAGTACTTC
cdr3_aa: CASSPPTLSYEQYF

clone_size: .
v_call: TRBV10-3
d_call: TRBD2
j_call: TRBJ2-2
cdr3_nt: TGTGCCATCAGTGACCCCGGACTAGCGGGGGGGCGCGGCACCGGGGAGCTGTTTTTT
cdr3_aa: CAISDPGLAGGRGTGELFF

clone_size: .
v_call: TRBV11-3
d_call: TRBD1
j_call: TRBJ1-1
cdr3_nt: TGTGCCAGCAGTCTCATGTTGGGGACAGAAGAAGCTTTCTTT
cdr3_aa: CASSLMLGTEEAFF

clone_size: .
v_call: TRBV10-3
d_call: TRBD2
j_call: TRBJ2-2
cdr3_nt: TGTGCCATCAGTGGGCCCGCGGCTAGCGGGAGTGTTGCCGGGGAGCTGTTTTTT
cdr3_aa: CAISGPAASGSVAGELFF

clone_size: .
v_call: TRBV7-8
d_call: TRBD2
j_call: TRBJ2-5
cdr3_nt: TGTGCCAGCAGCTATGCGGGAGCGCGAGAGACCCAGTACTTC
cdr3_aa: CASSYAGARETQYF

clone_size: few
v_call: TRBV6-5
d_call: TRBD1
j_call: TRBJ1-1
cdr3_nt: TGTGCCAGCAGTTACTCTACAGGGGGCGGCACTGAAGCTTTCTTT
cdr3_aa: CASSYSTGGGTEAFF

clone_size: .
v_call: TRBV7-5
d_call: .
j_call: TRBJ1-2
cdr3_nt: TGTGCCAGAAGCTTGGGGGGGGTCTGCTATGGCTACACCTTC
cdr3_aa: CARSLGGVCYGYTF

clone_size: .
v_call: TRBV9
d_call: .
j_call: TRBJ1-1
cdr3_nt: TGTGCCAGCAGCGCAGACACGAACACTGAAGCTTTCTTT
cdr3_aa: CASSADTNTEAFF

clone_size: .
v_call: TRBV7-6
d_call: TRBD2
j_call: TRBJ2-7
cdr3_nt: TGTGCCAGCAGCTTAGAATTTAGCGGGAGTTACGAGCAGTACTTC
cdr3_aa: CASSLEFSGSYEQYF

clone_size: once
v_call: TRBV16
d_call: .
j_call: TRBJ1-1
cdr3_nt: TGTGCCAGCAGCCGCCAAGCGACCTGGGACACTGAAGCTTTCTTT
cdr3_aa: CASSRQATWDTEAFF

clone_size: .
v_call: TRBV15
d_call: TRBD2
j_call: TRBJ2-7
cdr3_nt: TGTGCCACCAGCAGAGATAAAGGACTAGCGGTATTCGAGCAGTACTTC
cdr3_aa: CATSRDKGLAVFEQYF

clone_size: .
v_call: TRBV7-2
d_call: .
j_call: TRBJ2-7
cdr3_nt: TGTGCCAGCAGCTTAGTGGCTCGACTCTACGAGCAGTACTTC
cdr3_aa: CASSLVARLYEQYF

clone_size: .
v_call: TRBV5-1
d_call: .
j_call: TRBJ1-2
cdr3_nt: TGCGCCAGCAGCGAAGCCGGGGATCGAAATGGCTACACCTTC
cdr3_aa: CASSEAGDRNGYTF

clone_size: .
v_call: TRBV6-6
d_call: .
j_call: TRBJ2-7
cdr3_nt: TGTGCCAGCAGTAACACAGGAGCCCCTCGCGAGCAGTACTTC
cdr3_aa: CASSNTGAPREQYF

clone_size: .
v_call: TRBV6-5
d_call: .
j_call: TRBJ1-2
cdr3_nt: TGTGCCAGCAGTTACTCAAGGGGCAAGGGGGGGCAGGGCTACACCTTC
cdr3_aa: CASSYSRGKGGQGYTF

clone_size: .
v_call: TRBV15
d_call: .
j_call: TRBJ2-1
cdr3_nt: TGTGCCACCAGCAGCCGGGACAACTCCTACAATGAGCAGTTCTTC
cdr3_aa: CATSSRDNSYNEQFF

clone_size: .
v_call: TRBV5-1
d_call: TRBD2
j_call: TRBJ2-3
cdr3_nt: TGCGCCAGCAGCACCCCTAGCGGAAGCACAGATACGCAGTATTTT
cdr3_aa: CASSTPSGSTDTQYF

clone_size: .
v_call: TRBV6-1
d_call: .
j_call: TRBJ1-3
cdr3_nt: TGTGCCAGCAGTGAGGGACATCCAAGCTCTGGAAACACCATATATTTT
cdr3_aa: CASSEGHPSSGNTIYF

clone_size: .
v_call: TRBV6-5
d_call: .
j_call: TRBJ1-2
cdr3_nt: TGTGCCAGCACCGGGGGGGGTAATTTATGGGGCTACACCTTC
cdr3_aa: CASTGGGNLWGYTF

clone_size: .
v_call: TRBV6-1
d_call: .
j_call: TRBJ1-1
cdr3_nt: TGTGCCAGCAGTGAAGGCTTGCGGAGAATGAACACTGAAGCTTTCTTT
cdr3_aa: CASSEGLRRMNTEAFF

clone_size: .
v_call: TRBV27
d_call: TRBD1
j_call: TRBJ2-1
cdr3_nt: TGTGCCAGCAGTTCCTTCAGGGGGCGAACCTACAATGAGCAGTTCTTC
cdr3_aa: CASSSFRGRTYNEQFF

clone_size: .
v_call: TRBV7-3
d_call: .
j_call: TRBJ1-1
cdr3_nt: TGTGCCAGCAGCAGGGGGTTGAACACTGAAGCTTTCTTT
cdr3_aa: CASSRGLNTEAFF

clone_size: once
v_call: TRBV12-5
d_call: .
j_call: TRBJ2-7
cdr3_nt: TGTGCTAGTGGTATGACAGGAGACTACGAGCAGTACTTC
cdr3_aa: CASGMTGDYEQYF